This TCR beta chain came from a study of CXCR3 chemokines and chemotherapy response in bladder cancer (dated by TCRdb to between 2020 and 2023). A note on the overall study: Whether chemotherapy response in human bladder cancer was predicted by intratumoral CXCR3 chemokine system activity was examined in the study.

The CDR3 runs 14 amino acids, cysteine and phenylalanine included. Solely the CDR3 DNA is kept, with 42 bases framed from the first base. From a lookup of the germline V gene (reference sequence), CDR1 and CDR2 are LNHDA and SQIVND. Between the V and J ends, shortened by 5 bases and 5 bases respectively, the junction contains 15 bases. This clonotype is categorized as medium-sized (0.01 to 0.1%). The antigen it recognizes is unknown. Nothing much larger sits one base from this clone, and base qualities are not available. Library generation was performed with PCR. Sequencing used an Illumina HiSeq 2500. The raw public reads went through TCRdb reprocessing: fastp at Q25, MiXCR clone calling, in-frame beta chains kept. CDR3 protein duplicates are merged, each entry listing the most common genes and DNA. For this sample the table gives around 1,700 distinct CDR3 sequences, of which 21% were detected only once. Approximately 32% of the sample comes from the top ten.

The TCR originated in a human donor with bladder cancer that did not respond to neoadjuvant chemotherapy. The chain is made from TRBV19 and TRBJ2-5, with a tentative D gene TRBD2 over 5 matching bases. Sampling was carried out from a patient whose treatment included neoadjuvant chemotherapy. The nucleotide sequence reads TGTGCCAGTAGTTTAGGCGGGTCGGGGGAGACCCAGTACTTC. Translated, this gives CASSLGGSGETQYF. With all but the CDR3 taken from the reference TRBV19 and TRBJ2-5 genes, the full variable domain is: DGGITQSPKYLFRKEGQNVTLSCEQNLNHDAMYWYRQDPGQGLRLIYYSQIVNDFQKGDIAEGYSVSREKKESFPLTVTSAQKNPTAFYLCASSLGGSGETQYFGPGTRLLVL.